This T cell receptor beta chain stems from a study of blood T cell repertoires in COVID-19. Study as a whole: From the United States, Italy and Spain came samples of acute and convalescent COVID-19. Nucleic acid was either cDNA or gDNA, and it came from T cells, B-cell-depleted T cells, or PBMCs.

How the authors handled the data: Counts of nucleated cells, estimated from reference gene primer amplification, were obtained. Sequencing used immunoSEQ multiplex PCR; TCRdb keeps in-frame clones, though not all of them. V and J calls and clone size are as listed in that table; D and trimming were resolved from the DNA. The data contain about 190,000 clones, more than 85% of them singletons. The CDR3 loop spans 16 amino acids. Per germline, CDR1 MDHEN and CDR2 SYDVKM. The V and J ends lost 1 base and 4 bases respectively, with 16 bases between them. This receptor was identified in a man aged 30 to 45 with acute or convalescent COVID-19. The sample taken for sequencing was peripheral blood. This sequence joins TRBV28 and TRBJ1-2; maybe TRBD1 (6 bases). In nucleotides, the CDR3 is TGTGCCAGCAGTTTATCCTTTAGGGGGGGCGGCTATGGCTACACCTTC. Residues: CASSLSFRGGGYGYTF.